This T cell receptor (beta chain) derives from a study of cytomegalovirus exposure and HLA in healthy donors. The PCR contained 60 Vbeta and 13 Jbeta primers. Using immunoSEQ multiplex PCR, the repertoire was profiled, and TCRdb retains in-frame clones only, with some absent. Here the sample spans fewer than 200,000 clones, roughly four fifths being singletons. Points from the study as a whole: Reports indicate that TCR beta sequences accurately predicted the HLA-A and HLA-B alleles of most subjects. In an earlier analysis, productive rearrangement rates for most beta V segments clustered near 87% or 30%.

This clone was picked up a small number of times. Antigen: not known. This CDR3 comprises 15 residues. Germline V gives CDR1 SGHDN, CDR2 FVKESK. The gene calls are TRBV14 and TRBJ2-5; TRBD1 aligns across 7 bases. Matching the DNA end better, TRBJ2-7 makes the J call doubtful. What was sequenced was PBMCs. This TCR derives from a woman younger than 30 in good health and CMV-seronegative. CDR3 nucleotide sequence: TGTGCCAGCAGACCGACAGGGCCCCTTACCTACGAGCAGTACTTC. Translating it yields CASRPTGPLTYEQYF.